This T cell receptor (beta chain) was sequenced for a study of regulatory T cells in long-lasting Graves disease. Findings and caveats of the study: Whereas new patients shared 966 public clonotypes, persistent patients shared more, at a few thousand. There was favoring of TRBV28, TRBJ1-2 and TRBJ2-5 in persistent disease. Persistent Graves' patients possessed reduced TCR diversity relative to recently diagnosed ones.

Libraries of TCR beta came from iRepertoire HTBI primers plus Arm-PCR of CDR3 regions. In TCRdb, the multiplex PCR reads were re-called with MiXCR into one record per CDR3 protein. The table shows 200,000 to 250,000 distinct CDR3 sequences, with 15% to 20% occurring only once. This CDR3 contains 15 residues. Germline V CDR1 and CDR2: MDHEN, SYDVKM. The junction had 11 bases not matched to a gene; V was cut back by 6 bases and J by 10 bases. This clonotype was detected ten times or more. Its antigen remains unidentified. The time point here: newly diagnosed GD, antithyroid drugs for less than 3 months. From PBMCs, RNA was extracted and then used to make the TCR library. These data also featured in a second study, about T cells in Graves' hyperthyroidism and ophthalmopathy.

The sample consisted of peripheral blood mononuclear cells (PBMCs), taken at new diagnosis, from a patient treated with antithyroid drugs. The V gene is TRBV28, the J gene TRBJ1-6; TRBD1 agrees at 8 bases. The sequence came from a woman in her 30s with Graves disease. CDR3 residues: CASSDSRGRHSPLHF. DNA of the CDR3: TGTGCCAGCAGCGACTCCAGGGGGCGTCACTCACCCCTCCACTTT.